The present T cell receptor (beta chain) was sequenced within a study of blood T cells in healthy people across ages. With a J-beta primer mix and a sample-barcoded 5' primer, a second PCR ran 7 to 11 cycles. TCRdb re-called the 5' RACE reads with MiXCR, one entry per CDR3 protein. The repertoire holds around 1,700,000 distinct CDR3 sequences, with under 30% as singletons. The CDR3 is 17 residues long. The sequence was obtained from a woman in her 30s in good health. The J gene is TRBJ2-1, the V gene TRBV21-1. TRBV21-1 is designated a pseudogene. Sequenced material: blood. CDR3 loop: CASSKGDMLLRRSEQFF. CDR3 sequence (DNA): TGTGCCAGCAGCAAAGGAGATATGCTACTTCGGCGGAGTGAGCAGTTCTTC.